This is a list of T cell receptor beta chains from one sample in a study of cytomegalovirus exposure and HLA in healthy donors. The assay was immunoSEQ multiplex PCR, and TCRdb's table has in-frame clones only and misses some. The table includes over 100,000 clones, roughly 74% detected once. The sample comprised PBMCs. The receptor set was obtained from a woman aged 25 to 45 in good health and CMV-seronegative. Both conserved end residues are part of each CDR3. A D gene is named only where the DNA matches it firmly. The size of a clone is reported for some rows only, either as once, few or many, or as a class for expanded clones.

j_call clone_size v_call d_call cdr3_nt cdr3_aa
TRBJ2-7 few TRBV30 TRBD2 TGTGCCTGGAGTCAAAAGACTAGCGGGAGGGGTCTCGAGCAGTACTTC CAWSQKTSGRGLEQYF
TRBJ2-7 NA TRBV7-2 NA TGTGCCAGCAGCTTATTCGGGGGCGAGCAGTACTTC CASSLFGGEQYF
TRBJ2-2 NA TRBV5-1 TRBD2 TGCGCCAGCAGGGGTTATGCGGGAGCGGTCGGGGAGCTGTTTTTT CASRGYAGAVGELFF
TRBJ2-5 NA TRBV20-1 TRBD1 TGCAGTGCACAGGGGCCAGAGACCCAGTACTTC CSAQGPETQYF
TRBJ1-4 NA TRBV7-8 NA TGTGCCAGCAGTTCGCTTGGGGCGGCTAATGAAAAACTGTTTTTT CASSSLGAANEKLFF
TRBJ2-7 NA TRBV30 NA TGTGCCTGGAGTGTCGGGGTAGTGGGCGCCGAGCAGTACTTC CAWSVGVVGAEQYF
TRBJ1-1 NA TRBV10-3 NA TGTGCCATCAGTGAAAGGGGAAGTGAAGCTTTCTTT CAISERGSEAFF
TRBJ1-1 NA TRBV5-1 NA TGCGCCAGCAGCTTTCGGTTTTTGGGGCAGGGGAACACTGAAGCTTTCTTT CASSFRFLGQGNTEAFF
TRBJ2-2 NA TRBV5-4 TRBD2 TGTGCCAGCAGGCGGGAGGAGAGCGGGGAGCTGTTTTTT CASRREESGELFF
TRBJ2-7 NA TRBV7-6 TRBD1 TGTGCCACCGGACAGGGAAGAAGCGAGCAGTACTTC CATGQGRSEQYF
TRBJ2-7 NA TRBV7-2 TRBD1 TGTGCCAGCAGCTTAGGAGGACAGGTGGCTGCCGAGCAGTACTTC CASSLGGQVAAEQYF
TRBJ1-2 few TRBV19 TRBD1 TGTGCCAGTACTAAGGACAGGGGGCCCTATGGCTACACCTTC CASTKDRGPYGYTF
TRBJ1-1 NA TRBV11-3 NA TGTGCCATCAAGGGCCCCGAGGGTAACACTGAAGCTTTCTTT CAIKGPEGNTEAFF
TRBJ2-2 NA TRBV25-1 NA TGTGCCAGCAGGGGGCAGGGAAACACCGGGGAGCTGTTTTTT CASRGQGNTGELFF
TRBJ2-7 NA TRBV5-1 NA TGCGCCAGCACCGGACAGCCGAGCTCCTACGAGCAGTACTTC CASTGQPSSYEQYF
TRBJ1-1 NA TRBV7-9 NA TGTGCCAGCAGCTTACAGGGGATAGACACTGAAGCTTTCTTT CASSLQGIDTEAFF
TRBJ1-1 NA TRBV7-2 NA TGTGCCAGCAGCCCCTACGGGGTTGAAGCTTTCTTT CASSPYGVEAFF
TRBJ2-7 NA TRBV10-3 NA TGTGCCATCAGTGAGTCGGCAGAAAGCTACGAGCAGTACTTC CAISESAESYEQYF
TRBJ1-5 few TRBV7-8 TRBD1 TGTGCCAGCAGCCCGACAGGGAATCAGCCCCAGCATTTT CASSPTGNQPQHF
TRBJ1-1 NA TRBV14 NA TGTGCCAGCAGCCAAGGAGGGGTCGGGGGGATCGGAGCTTTCTTT CASSQGGVGGIGAFF
TRBJ2-2 NA TRBV10-3 NA TGTGCCGCCCTAGCTCGGCTCGGCGGGGAGCTGTTTTTT CAALARLGGELFF
TRBJ1-1 few TRBV30 NA TGTGCCTGGACCGGCGGGGGGAGCGCTTTCTTT CAWTGGGSAFF
TRBJ2-1 NA TRBV4-3 TRBD1 TGCGCCAGCAGCCACTCGGGACAGGGGATCGATGAGCAGTTCTTC CASSHSGQGIDEQFF
TRBJ1-5 NA TRBV7-9 TRBD1 TGTGCCAGCAGCACGGACAGGGGGAATCAGCCCCAGCATTTT CASSTDRGNQPQHF
TRBJ2-7 NA TRBV27 TRBD1 TGTGCCAGCAGCCCGTGGACAGGGGATGTCGGGGAGCAGTACTTC CASSPWTGDVGEQYF
TRBJ2-2 NA TRBV18 NA TGTGCCAGCTCACCCGCAGGAGGGGAGCTGTTTTTT CASSPAGGELFF
TRBJ1-1 NA TRBV27 NA TGTGCCTCCGGACCGGGGTACACTGAAGCTTTCTTT CASGPGYTEAFF
TRBJ1-1 NA TRBV6-5 NA TGTGCCAGCAGTTACTCTCTCCTAATGAACACTGAAGCTTTCTTT CASSYSLLMNTEAFF
TRBJ1-2 NA TRBV21-1 NA TGTGCCAGCAGCAAAGCCCGGACAGGGAACTATGGCTACACCTTC CASSKARTGNYGYTF
TRBJ1-1 once TRBV2 TRBD1 TGTGCCAGCGGCGGACAGGCGAGGACTGAAGCTTTCTTT CASGGQARTEAFF
TRBJ2-1 once TRBV13 NA TGTGCCAGCAGCTCCGGACCGGACTGGGACAATGAGCAGTTCTTC CASSSGPDWDNEQFF
TRBJ1-5 NA TRBV30 NA TGTGCCTGGAGCTGGGGGGGCGGACAGCCCCAGCATTTT CAWSWGGGQPQHF
TRBJ2-4 NA TRBV10-3 NA TGTGCCATCAGTGACGTAGGACTTAAAAACATTCAGTACTTC CAISDVGLKNIQYF
TRBJ2-1 NA TRBV19 TRBD2 TGTGCCAGTAGTAAACCAGGACTAGCGGGGGCCTACAATGAGCAGTTCTTC CASSKPGLAGAYNEQFF
TRBJ1-1 NA TRBV6-5 NA TGTGCCAGCATCCGGGACAAGGGGGAAAACACTGAAGCTTTCTTT CASIRDKGENTEAFF
TRBJ2-5 NA TRBV6-6 NA TGTGCCAGCAGTTCGAACCGGGTGGAGACCCAGTACTTC CASSSNRVETQYF
TRBJ1-1 NA TRBV6-6 TRBD1 TGTGCCAGCAGTGACGGACAGGGGAAAGGTGAAGCTTTCTTT CASSDGQGKGEAFF
TRBJ2-7 NA TRBV9 TRBD1 TGTGCCAGCAGCGTAGGGACAGGGGGCCCGGACGAGCAGTACTTC CASSVGTGGPDEQYF
TRBJ2-1 NA TRBV6-5 TRBD2 TGTGCCAGCAGTGCGACTAGCGGGAGAGGGGATGAGCAGTTCTTC CASSATSGRGDEQFF
TRBJ1-2 NA TRBV11-1 NA TGTGCCAGCCAAACTAACTATGGCTACACCTTC CASQTNYGYTF
TRBJ2-3 NA TRBV6-1 TRBD1 TGTGCCAGCAGTGAGGGTGTTGGGACAGCCCCAGATACGCAGTATTTT CASSEGVGTAPDTQYF
TRBJ1-4 NA TRBV7-2 NA TGTGCCAGCACCCTAACACAGGGCCTGAATGAAAAACTGTTTTTT CASTLTQGLNEKLFF
TRBJ1-1 NA TRBV6-5 NA TGTGCCAGCAGCAGGGGACCGAACACTGAAGCTTTCTTT CASSRGPNTEAFF
TRBJ1-3 NA TRBV2 NA TGTGCCAGCAGTGTAGCAGAGGGAAACACCATATATTTT CASSVAEGNTIYF
TRBJ2-3 NA TRBV7-8 NA TGTGCCAGCAGCTTCACAGGAGATACGCAGTATTTT CASSFTGDTQYF
TRBJ2-5 NA TRBV2 TRBD1 TGTGCCAGCAGTGAACAGGGGGCGGTTGCCCTCGGGGCCCAGTACTTC CASSEQGAVALGAQYF
TRBJ2-1 NA TRBV6-1 TRBD2 TGTGCCAGCACCCCGGGACTAGCGGTCGGGAATGAGCAGTTCTTC CASTPGLAVGNEQFF
TRBJ1-2 NA TRBV5-4 TRBD1 TGTGCCAGCAGCTTCAGGGGGAAGGGTGGCTACACCTTC CASSFRGKGGYTF
TRBJ2-2 few TRBV7-9 TRBD2 TGTGCCAGCAGCTTCGTCCCGGGACTAGAGCCCGGGGAGCTGTTTTTT CASSFVPGLEPGELFF
TRBJ1-1 NA TRBV28 NA TGTGCCAGCAGTGCGCCCCCCTACACTGAAGCTTTCTTT CASSAPPYTEAFF
TRBJ1-1 NA TRBV5-1 NA TGCGCCAGCAGCCCGACAGACTTGAACACTGAAGCTTTCTTT CASSPTDLNTEAFF
TRBJ2-7 few TRBV30 NA TGTGCCTGGAGTCTACCCATTGGTGAGCAGTACTTC CAWSLPIGEQYF
TRBJ1-5 NA TRBV27 NA TGTGCCAGCAGTCCAGCCGGCAGGGTCAATCAGCCCCAGCATTTT CASSPAGRVNQPQHF
TRBJ1-2 NA TRBV7-9 TRBD1 TGTGCCAGCAGCGCTCGGGACAGTTTTGTCTATGGCTACACCTTC CASSARDSFVYGYTF